Here is one T cell receptor beta chain with its context. Its target is not known. Primers for the PCR totalled 60 Vbeta and 13 Jbeta. The data were produced by immunoSEQ multiplex PCR, yet TCRdb's version contains in-frame clones alone and is incomplete. The sample lists some 160,000 clones; 60% to 80% were seen once. This entry is derived from a study of cytomegalovirus exposure and HLA in healthy donors. Overall study results and limits: Later analysis identified a missense DCLRE1C variant that was linked to TCR beta V- and J-gene trimming.

Per the germline V gene, CDR1 is SGHTA and CDR2 is FQGNSA. The CDR3 length is 13 residues. V lost 2 bases to trimming and J lost 4 bases, with 9 bases between them. This sequence was found in a woman aged 25 to 39 in good health and CMV-seronegative. The chain carries TRBV7-2 and TRBJ2-7, with D unclear. The sequenced material came from PBMCs. Here the CDR3 reads CASSLSSAYEQYF. The CDR3 DNA is TGTGCCAGCAGCTTATCATCAGCGTACGAGCAGTACTTC.